Listed below are T cell receptor beta chains from one sample, sequenced in a study of T cell clusters in autoimmune cytopenias. TCRdb reprocessed the multiplex PCR reads; each CDR3 protein has one entry and no DNA is given. The sample data list just over 6,000 distinct CDR3 sequences. These data were likewise used in another study, on T cell repertoires in aging, cancer and after chemotherapy.

The sequencing sample was made of peripheral blood. Receptors were obtained from a human donor in good health. CDR3s include the opening cysteine and the closing phenylalanine or tryptophan. Each record gives: clone size, J gene, V gene, CDR3 protein. The size entry is marked missing in some rows and otherwise reads once, few, many or a size class.

abundance: .; j_gene: TRBJ2-7; v_gene: TRBV12-3/TRBV12-4; CDR3aa: CASSPNRDFFEQYF
abundance: .; j_gene: TRBJ2-6; v_gene: TRBV20-1; CDR3aa: CSARPVGAGANVLTF
abundance: .; j_gene: TRBJ2-1; v_gene: TRBV4-1; CDR3aa: CASSYKGTADEQFF
abundance: .; j_gene: TRBJ2-1; v_gene: TRBV5-1; CDR3aa: CASSLGRTSNDNEQFF
abundance: medium-sized; j_gene: TRBJ2-3; v_gene: TRBV19; CDR3aa: CASSVLGTSMHTQYF
abundance: medium-sized; j_gene: TRBJ1-2; v_gene: TRBV6-5; CDR3aa: CASSYREDRAYGYTF
abundance: .; j_gene: TRBJ2-7; v_gene: TRBV12-3/TRBV12-4; CDR3aa: CASSLALALRGEQYF
abundance: .; j_gene: TRBJ2-1; v_gene: TRBV7-2; CDR3aa: CASSPFIGINEQFF
abundance: medium-sized; j_gene: TRBJ2-3; v_gene: TRBV24-1; CDR3aa: CATSDPYSGSTDTQYF
abundance: .; j_gene: TRBJ2-7; v_gene: TRBV4-3; CDR3aa: CASSQEQGSYEQYF